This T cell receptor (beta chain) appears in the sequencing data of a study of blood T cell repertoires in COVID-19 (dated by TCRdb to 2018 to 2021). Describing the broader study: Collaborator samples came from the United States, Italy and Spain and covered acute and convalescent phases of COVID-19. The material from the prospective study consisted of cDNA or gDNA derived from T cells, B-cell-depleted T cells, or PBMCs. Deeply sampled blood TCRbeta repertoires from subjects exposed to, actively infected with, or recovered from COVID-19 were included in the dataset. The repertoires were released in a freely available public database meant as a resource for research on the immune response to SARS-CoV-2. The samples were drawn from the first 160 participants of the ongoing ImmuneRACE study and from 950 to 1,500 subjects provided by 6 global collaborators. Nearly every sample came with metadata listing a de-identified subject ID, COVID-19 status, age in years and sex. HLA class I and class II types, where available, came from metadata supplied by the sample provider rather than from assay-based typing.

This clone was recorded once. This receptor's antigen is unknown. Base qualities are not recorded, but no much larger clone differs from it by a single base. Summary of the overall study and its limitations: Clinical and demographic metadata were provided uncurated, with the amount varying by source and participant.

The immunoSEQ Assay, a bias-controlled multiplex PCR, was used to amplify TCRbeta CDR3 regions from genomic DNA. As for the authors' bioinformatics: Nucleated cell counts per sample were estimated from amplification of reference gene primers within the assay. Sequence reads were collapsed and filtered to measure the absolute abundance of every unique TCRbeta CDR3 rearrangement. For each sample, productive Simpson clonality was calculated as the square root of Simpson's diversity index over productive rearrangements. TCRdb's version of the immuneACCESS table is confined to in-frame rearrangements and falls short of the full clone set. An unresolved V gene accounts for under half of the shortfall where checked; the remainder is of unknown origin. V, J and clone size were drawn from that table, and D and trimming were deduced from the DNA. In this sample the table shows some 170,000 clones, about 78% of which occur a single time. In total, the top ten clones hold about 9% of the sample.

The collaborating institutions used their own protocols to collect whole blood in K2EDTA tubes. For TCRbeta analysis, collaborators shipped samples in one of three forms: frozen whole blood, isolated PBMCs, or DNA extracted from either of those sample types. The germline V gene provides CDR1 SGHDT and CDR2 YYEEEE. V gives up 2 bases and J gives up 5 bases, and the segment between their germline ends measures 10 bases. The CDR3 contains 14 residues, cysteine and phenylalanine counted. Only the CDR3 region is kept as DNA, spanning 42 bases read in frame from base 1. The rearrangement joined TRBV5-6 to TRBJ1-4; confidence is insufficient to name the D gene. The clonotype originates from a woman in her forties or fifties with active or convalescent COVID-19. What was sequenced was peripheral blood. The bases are TGTGCCAGCAGCTTTGGAGTCCCGAATGAAAAACTGTTTTTT. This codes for CASSFGVPNEKLFF. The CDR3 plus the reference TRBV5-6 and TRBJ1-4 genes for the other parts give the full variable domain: DAGVTQSPTHLIKTRGQQVTLRCSPKSGHDTVSWYQQALGQGPQFIFQYYEEEERQRGNFPDRFSGHQFPNYSSELNVNALLLGDSALYLCASSFGVPNEKLFFGSGTQLSVL.